The 17 T cell receptor beta chains listed next were all sequenced from one sample in a study of identical twins (dated by TCRdb to 2016 to 2018). The library was obtained by 5' RACE. The reads were generated on an Illumina HiSeq 2000. TCRdb took the public reads, trimmed them with fastp at Q25, ran MiXCR for clone calling and kept in-frame beta chains. Identical CDR3 protein sequences are pooled into one entry, listed with their most common genes and DNA. The sample data list 690,000 or so distinct CDR3 sequences, and over 8.5% of these were observed just once. Approximately 0.96% of the sample comes from the top ten. Separately, the same data were catalogued under a study of yellow fever vaccine responses in identical twins.

The sample taken for sequencing was PBMCs. These receptor sequences come from a woman between 18 and 29 years old in good health.

This clonotype was counted only a few times. The gene calls are TRBV9 and TRBJ2-3; TRBD1 matches 9 bases. The CDR3 loop spans 15 amino acids. The J segment lost 4 bases and the V segment lost 3 bases, leaving 6 bases of the junction unmatched. Germline values: CDR1 SGDLS, CDR2 YYNGEE. The CDR3 sequence is CASSGGTGSSDTQYF. The CDR3 DNA follows: TGTGCCAGCAGCGGCGGGACAGGGTCTTCAGATACGCAGTATTTT. Looking up the rest from reference TRBV9 and TRBJ2-3 gives the full variable domain: DSGVTQTPKHLITATGQRVTLRCSPRSGDLSVYWYQQSLDQGLQFLIQYYNGEERAKGNILERFSAQQFPDLHSELNLSSLELGDSALYFCASSGGTGSSDTQYFGPGTRLTVL.

The table lists this clonotype with a few counts. The CDR3 bases are TGTGCCAGCAGTTTCGAAAGGGGGCCGGGCAATCAGCCCCAGCATTTT. Amino acids: CASSFERGPGNQPQHF. The chain has TRBV28 and TRBJ1-5; 7 bases match TRBD1. V lost 3 bases and J lost 2; bases outside the gene matches: 7. Looked up from germline, CDR1 is MDHEN and CDR2 is SYDVKM. CDR3 length equals 16 residues.

This clonotype was detected only a few times. The chain is built from TRBV5-1 and TRBJ1-4; 9 nucleotides agree with TRBD1. Losses at the gene ends were 3 bases for V and 8 bases for J; bases not matched to a gene: 5. The CDR3 loop spans 14 amino acids. CDR1 is SGHRS and CDR2 is YFSETQ in the germline V gene. The CDR3 DNA is TGCGCCAGCAGCTGGGGGACAGGGATGGAAAAACTGTTTTTT. Protein: CASSWGTGMEKLFF.

There are many counts of this clonotype. The chain recombines TRBV7-9 with TRBJ2-1; D is perhaps TRBD2 (6 bases). The germline V and J ends were trimmed by 7 bases and 0 bases, with 10 bases remaining between them. The CDR3 is 14 residues long. Germline V lookup: CDR1 SEHNR, CDR2 FQNEAQ (reference sequence). The CDR3: CASNLAPSYNEQFF. The CDR3 nucleotides read TGTGCCAGCAACCTAGCGCCCTCCTACAATGAGCAGTTCTTC. Full variable domain (remainder filled in from reference TRBV7-9 and TRBJ2-1): DTGVSQNPRHKITKRGQNVTFRCDPISEHNRLYWYRQTLGQGPEFLTYFQNEAQLEKSRLLSDRFSAERPKGSFSTLEIQRTEQGDSAMYLCASNLAPSYNEQFFGPGTRLTVL.

The sample holds many counts of this clonotype. The CDR3 DNA sequence: TGTGCCAGCAGTTTACGGCACCGACAATACGAGCAGTACTTC. As protein: CASSLRHRQYEQYF. The V gene is TRBV12-3 or TRBV12-4, the J gene TRBJ2-7; D is uncertain. This CDR3 is built from 14 residues. V gave up 2 bases and J gave up 4 bases, with 12 bases separating them.

The V call is TRBV5-1, the J call TRBJ1-6, with a possible D match to TRBD1 (5 bases). The CDR3 is 15 residues long. Germline assignment: CDR1 SGHRS and CDR2 YFSETQ. V lost 0 bases, J lost 5 bases, and 9 bases lay in between. The CDR3 region has the DNA TGCGCCAGCAGCTTGGTTCCAGGGAATAATTCACCCCTCCACTTT. As protein: CASSLVPGNNSPLHF.

In this sample, this clonotype turned up a few times. The genes are TRBV5-1 and TRBJ2-7; D unresolved. Germline CDR1 reads SGHRS; CDR2 reads YFSETQ. The CDR3 is made up of 16 amino acids. Between the trimmed V and J ends, which lost 3 bases and 3 bases, there was a span of 19 bases. CDR3 residues: CASSSTVGWGRYEQYF. DNA of the CDR3: TGCGCCAGCAGCTCCACCGTCGGGTGGGGTCGCTACGAGCAGTACTTC.

The V gene is TRBV28, the J gene TRBJ1-2; TRBD1 matches at 8 bases. With V trimmed by 6 bases and J by 4 bases, 10 bases remained unmatched. Germline V gene sequence: CDR1 MDHEN, CDR2 SYDVKM. The CDR3 runs to 15 residues. CDR3: CASSQGAGILYGYTF. CDR3 sequence (DNA): TGTGCCAGCAGCCAGGGGGCGGGAATCCTCTATGGCTACACCTTC.

This rearrangement joins TRBV20-1 to TRBJ2-7; possible D gene TRBD1, 6 bases. CDR3 length: 13 amino acids. Germline V gene data show CDR1 as DFQATT and CDR2 as SNEGSKA (reference sequence). The V end lost 7 bases, the J end lost 4 bases, and 17 bases lay between the germline ends. The CDR3 here is CSGGHAPEYEQYF. The DNA for the CDR3 is TGCAGTGGGGGGCACGCCCCCGAATACGAGCAGTACTTC.

This clonotype was seen ten or more times. The chain couples TRBV2 to TRBJ2-3, with D perhaps matching TRBD1 (6 bases). Trimming took off 8 bases at V and 3 bases at J, with 12 bases between the two ends. CDR1 SNHLY and CDR2 FYNNEI come from the germline V gene. This CDR3 is 13 amino acids long. CDR3 sequence: CASYGRGTDTQYF. The CDR3, as DNA: TGTGCCAGCTATGGCAGGGGAACAGATACGCAGTATTTT.

The chain combines TRBV18 with TRBJ2-2, with D hard to call. Germline lookup yields CDR1 KGHSH and CDR2 LQKENI. This CDR3 has 15 residues. With 3 bases removed from V and 4 bases from J, the gap between germline ends came to 12 bases. As DNA, the CDR3 is TGTGCCAGCTCACCGGACCCTTCCCCCACCGGGGAGCTGTTTTTT. Translation: CASSPDPSPTGELFF.

CDR3 protein: CASREQFYEQYF. The CDR3 coding sequence is TGTGCCAGCAGAGAGCAGTTCTACGAGCAGTACTTC. The chain has TRBV12-3 or TRBV12-4 and TRBJ2-7; D gene ambiguous. Trimming shortened V by 6 bases and J by 3 bases, and 9 bases separated the two germline ends. CDR3 size: 12 residues.

V usage is TRBV20-1 and J usage is TRBJ2-3; D possibly corresponds to TRBD1 (5 bases). This CDR3 is 13 amino acids long. The germline V and J ends were trimmed by 1 base and 6 bases, with 11 bases remaining between them. Germline V gives CDR1 DFQATT, CDR2 SNEGSKA (reference sequence). Here the CDR3 reads CSARGGRGDTQYF. The CDR3 nucleotides are TGCAGTGCTAGAGGGGGTAGGGGCGATACGCAGTATTTT.

The CDR3 DNA reads TGCGCCAGCAGCCAAGATGGGACAACTGGAAACACCATATATTTT. It codes for CASSQDGTTGNTIYF. The V gene is TRBV4-1, the J gene TRBJ1-3, with D possibly being TRBD1 (6 bases). The CDR3 has 15 amino acids. V lost 0 bases to trimming and J lost 2 bases, with 8 bases between them. Germline V gives CDR1 MGHRA, CDR2 YSYEKL.

The chain combines TRBV7-2 with TRBJ2-2; D possibly corresponds to TRBD1 (6 bases). V shed 5 bases and J shed 9 bases, with 13 bases lying between them. Germline CDR1 and CDR2: SGHTA and FQGNSA. The CDR3 sequence is 13 residues long. CDR3 residues: CASSGRDTRELFF. The CDR3 bases are TGTGCCAGCAGCGGAAGGGACACGAGGGAGCTGTTTTTT.

This clonotype was picked up a small number of times. The rearrangement joins TRBV10-3 to TRBJ2-1; 13 bases line up with TRBD2. Trimming cost V 4 bases and J 10 bases; bases outside gene matches: 4. The germline V gene has CDR1 ENHRY and CDR2 SYGVKD. The CDR3 spans 14 residues. CDR3 sequence: CAISAGLAGTEQFF. The CDR3, as DNA: TGTGCCATCAGTGCGGGACTAGCGGGAACCGAGCAGTTCTTC.

This clonotype was found a few times. The chain recombines TRBV5-1 with TRBJ2-4, with 9 bases aligning to TRBD1. This CDR3 is built from 19 residues. CDR1 is SGHRS, CDR2 YFSETQ, per germline. V lost 4 bases to trimming and J lost 1 base; unmatched junction nucleotides: 15. Here the CDR3 DNA reads TGCGCCAGCAGCAACCATACTACCGGGACAGGGAGGGCCAAAAACATTCAGTACTTC. Translating it yields CASSNHTTGTGRAKNIQYF.